This T cell receptor (beta chain) was sequenced during a study of T cells in localized non-small cell lung cancer. Points from the study as a whole: Uninvolved adjacent lung had higher T cell clonality than tumor and all other tissues. Among the top 100 tumor clones, a median approximately 55 appeared in adjacent lung.

Trimming at V came to 6 bases and at J to 0 bases, leaving 6 bases not matched to a gene. CDR1 is LNHDA, CDR2 SQIVND, per germline (reference sequence). The CDR3 runs to 15 residues. Repertoires were generated with immunoSEQ multiplex PCR, while TCRdb's copy carries only in-frame clones and drops some. The sample includes 61,000 or so clones, about nine tenths of them seen just once. Of note for this clone: Its target is unknown.

The rearrangement joins TRBV19 to TRBJ2-3; 7 bases match TRBD1. The receptor was isolated from a woman aged 35-75 years with stage I lung adenocarcinoma. Sequencing used peripheral blood, obtained before any cancer treatment. Here the CDR3 reads CASSLDRVSTDTQYF. In DNA, the CDR3 is TGTGCCAGTAGCCTAGACAGGGTCAGCACAGATACGCAGTATTTT.